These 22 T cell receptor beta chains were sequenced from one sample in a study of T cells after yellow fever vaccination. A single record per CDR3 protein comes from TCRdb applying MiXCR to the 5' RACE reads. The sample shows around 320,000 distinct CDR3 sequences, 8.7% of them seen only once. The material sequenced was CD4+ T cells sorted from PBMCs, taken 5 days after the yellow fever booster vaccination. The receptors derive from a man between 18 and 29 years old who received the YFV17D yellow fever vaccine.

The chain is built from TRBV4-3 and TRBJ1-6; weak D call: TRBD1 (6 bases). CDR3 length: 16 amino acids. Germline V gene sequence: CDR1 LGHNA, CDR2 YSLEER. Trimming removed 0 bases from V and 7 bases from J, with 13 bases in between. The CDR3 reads CASSQDPRQENSPLHF. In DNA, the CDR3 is TGCGCCAGCAGCCAAGATCCGAGACAGGAGAATTCACCCCTCCACTTT.

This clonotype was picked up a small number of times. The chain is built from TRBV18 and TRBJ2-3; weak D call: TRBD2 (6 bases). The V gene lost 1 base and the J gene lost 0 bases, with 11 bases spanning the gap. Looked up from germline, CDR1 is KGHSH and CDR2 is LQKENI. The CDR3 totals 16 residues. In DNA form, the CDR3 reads TGTGCCAGCTCACCACGCTCCGGGAGTAGCACAGATACGCAGTATTTT. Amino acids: CASSPRSGSSTDTQYF.

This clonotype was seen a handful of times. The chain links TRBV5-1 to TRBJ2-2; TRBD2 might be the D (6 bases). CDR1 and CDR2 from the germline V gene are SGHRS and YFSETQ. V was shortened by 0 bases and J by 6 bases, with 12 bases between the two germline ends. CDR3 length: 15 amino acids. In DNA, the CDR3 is TGCGCCAGCAGCTTGGTCGCCGGGGGTTCCGGGGAGCTGTTTTTT. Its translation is CASSLVAGGSGELFF.

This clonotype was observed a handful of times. The CDR3 here is CASSLGTSGGTQYF. For the CDR3, the DNA is TGTGCCAGCAGCTTAGGGACTAGCGGTGGTACGCAGTATTTT. The gene calls are TRBV7-2 and TRBJ2-3; 10 bases map to TRBD2. V lost 1 base, J lost 8 bases, and 3 bases stayed unmatched. The CDR3 covers 14 residues. In germline, CDR1 is SGHTA, CDR2 FQGNSA.

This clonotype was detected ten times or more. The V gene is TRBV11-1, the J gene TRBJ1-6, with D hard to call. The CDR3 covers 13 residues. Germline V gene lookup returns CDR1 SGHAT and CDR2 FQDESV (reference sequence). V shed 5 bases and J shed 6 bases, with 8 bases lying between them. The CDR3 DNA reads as TGTGCCAGCAGCCTGGTCGGTAATTCACCCCTCCACTTT. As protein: CASSLVGNSPLHF.

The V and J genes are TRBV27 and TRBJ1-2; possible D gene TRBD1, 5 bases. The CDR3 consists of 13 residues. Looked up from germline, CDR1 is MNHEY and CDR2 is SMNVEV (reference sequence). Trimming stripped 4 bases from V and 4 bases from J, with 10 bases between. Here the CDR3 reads CASSSPRAYGYTF. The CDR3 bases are TGTGCCAGCAGTTCTCCCAGGGCCTATGGCTACACCTTC.

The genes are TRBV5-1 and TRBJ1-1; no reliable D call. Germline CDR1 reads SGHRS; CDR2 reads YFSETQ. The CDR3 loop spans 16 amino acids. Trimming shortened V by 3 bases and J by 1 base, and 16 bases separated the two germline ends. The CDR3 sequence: CASSSGRIPKNTEAFF. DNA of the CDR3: TGCGCCAGCAGCTCCGGGAGGATACCTAAGAACACTGAAGCTTTCTTT.

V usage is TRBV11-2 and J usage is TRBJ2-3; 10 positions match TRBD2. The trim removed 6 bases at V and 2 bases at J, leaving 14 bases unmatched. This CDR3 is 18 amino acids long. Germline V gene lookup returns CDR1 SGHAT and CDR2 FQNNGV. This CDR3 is CASRELVLGLADTDTQYF. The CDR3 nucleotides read TGTGCCAGCAGGGAATTAGTCCTCGGACTAGCGGACACAGATACGCAGTATTTT.

DNA of the CDR3: TGTGCCAGCAGCTACATTTCGGGCTACAATGAGCAGTTCTTC. This gives the protein CASSYISGYNEQFF. This sequence joins TRBV12-3 or TRBV12-4 and TRBJ2-1; unclear D gene. V shed 6 bases and J shed 3 bases, with 12 bases lying between them. The CDR3 totals 14 residues.

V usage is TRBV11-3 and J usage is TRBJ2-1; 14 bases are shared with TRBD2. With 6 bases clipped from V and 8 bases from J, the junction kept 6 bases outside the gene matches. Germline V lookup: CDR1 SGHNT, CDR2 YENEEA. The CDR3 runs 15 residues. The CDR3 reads CASSSGLAGGDEQFF. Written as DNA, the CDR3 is TGTGCCAGCAGTTCAGGACTAGCGGGGGGCGATGAGCAGTTCTTC. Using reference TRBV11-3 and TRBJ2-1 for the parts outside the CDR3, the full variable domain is EAGVVQSPRYKIIEKKQPVAFWCNPISGHNTLYWYLQNLGQGPELLIRYENEEAVDDSQLPKDRFSAERLKGVDSTLKIQPAELGDSAVYLCASSSGLAGGDEQFFGPGTRLTVL.

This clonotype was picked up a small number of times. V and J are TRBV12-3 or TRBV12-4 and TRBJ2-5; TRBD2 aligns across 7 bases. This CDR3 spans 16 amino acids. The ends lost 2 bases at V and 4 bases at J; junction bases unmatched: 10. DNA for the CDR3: TGTGCCAGCAGTTTACTCCAGCGGGGTGAAGGAGAGACCCAGTACTTC. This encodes CASSLLQRGEGETQYF.

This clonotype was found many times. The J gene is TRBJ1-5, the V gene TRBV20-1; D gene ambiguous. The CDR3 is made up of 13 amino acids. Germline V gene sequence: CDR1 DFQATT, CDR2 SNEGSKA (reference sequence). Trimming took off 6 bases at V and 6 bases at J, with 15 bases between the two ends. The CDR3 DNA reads TGCAGTGCCCCCGTGGGCCAAGGTCAGCCCCAGCATTTT. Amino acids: CSAPVGQGQPQHF.

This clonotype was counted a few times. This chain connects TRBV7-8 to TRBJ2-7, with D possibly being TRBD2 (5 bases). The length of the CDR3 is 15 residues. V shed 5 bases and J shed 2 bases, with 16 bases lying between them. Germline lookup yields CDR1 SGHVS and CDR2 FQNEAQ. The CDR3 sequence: CASSRTEAEAYEQYF. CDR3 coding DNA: TGTGCCAGCAGCCGTACGGAGGCAGAGGCCTACGAGCAGTACTTC. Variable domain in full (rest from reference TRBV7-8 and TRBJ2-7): GAGVSQSPRYKVAKRGQDVALRCDPISGHVSLFWYQQALGQGPEFLTYFQNEAQLDKSGLPSDRFFAERPEGSVSTLKIQRTQQEDSAVYLCASSRTEAEAYEQYFGPGTRLTVT.

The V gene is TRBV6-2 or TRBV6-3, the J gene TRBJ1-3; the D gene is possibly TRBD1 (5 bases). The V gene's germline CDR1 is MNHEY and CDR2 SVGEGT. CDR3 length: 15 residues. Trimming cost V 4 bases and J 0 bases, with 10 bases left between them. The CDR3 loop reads CASSFTGASGNTIYF. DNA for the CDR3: TGTGCCAGCAGTTTCACAGGAGCCTCTGGAAACACCATATATTTT.

The CDR3 sequence: CASSSLSRANTGELFF. The CDR3 DNA sequence: TGCGCCAGCAGCTCCCTGAGTCGAGCGAACACCGGGGAGCTGTTTTTT. The V call is TRBV5-1, the J call TRBJ2-2, with unresolved D. Trimming stripped 3 bases from V and 0 bases from J, with 12 bases between. The CDR3 is 16 amino acids. Germline CDR1 SGHRS, CDR2 YFSETQ.

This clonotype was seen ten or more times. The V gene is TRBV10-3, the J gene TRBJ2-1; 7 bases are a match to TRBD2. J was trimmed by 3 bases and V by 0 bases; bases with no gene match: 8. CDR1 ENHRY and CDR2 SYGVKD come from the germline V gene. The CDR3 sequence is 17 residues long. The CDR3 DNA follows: TGTGCCATCAGTGAGTCGATCGGTACGGGGGGCTACAATGAGCAGTTCTTC. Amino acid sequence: CAISESIGTGGYNEQFF.

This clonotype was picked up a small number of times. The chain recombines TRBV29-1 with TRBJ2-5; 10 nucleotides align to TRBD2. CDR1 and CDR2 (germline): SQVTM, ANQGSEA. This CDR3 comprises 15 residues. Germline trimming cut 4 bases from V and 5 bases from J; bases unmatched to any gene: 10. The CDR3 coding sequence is TGCAGCGTTGTCGTAGCGGGGGGCCTATTGGAGACCCAGTACTTC. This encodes CSVVVAGGLLETQYF.

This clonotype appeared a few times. CDR3 amino acids: CASNRGAGNTIYF. CDR3 bases: TGTGCCAGCAACCGGGGGGCTGGAAACACCATATATTTT. V gene TRBV7-2 combines with J gene TRBJ1-3; tentatively, D is TRBD1 (5 bases). Germline CDR1 SGHTA, CDR2 FQGNSA. Trimming cost V 7 bases and J 2 bases, with 9 bases left between them. This CDR3 has 13 residues. The whole variable domain, filled in from reference TRBV7-2 and TRBJ1-3, reads GAGVSQSPSNKVTEKGKDVELRCDPISGHTALYWYRQSLGQGLEFLIYFQGNSAPDKSGLPSDRFSAERTGGSVSTLTIQRTQQEDSAVYLCASNRGAGNTIYFGEGSWLTVV.

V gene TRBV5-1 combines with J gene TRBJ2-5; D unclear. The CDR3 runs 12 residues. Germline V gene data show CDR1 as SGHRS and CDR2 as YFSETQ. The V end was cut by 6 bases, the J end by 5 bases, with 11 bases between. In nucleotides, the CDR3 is TGCGCCAGCACGCTAGTGGATGAGACCCAGTACTTC. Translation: CASTLVDETQYF. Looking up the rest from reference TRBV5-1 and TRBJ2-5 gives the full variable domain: KAGVTQTPRYLIKTRGQQVTLSCSPISGHRSVSWYQQTPGQGLQFLFEYFSETQRNKGNFPGRFSGRQFSNSRSEMNVSTLELGDSALYLCASTLVDETQYFGPGTRLLVL.

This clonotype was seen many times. CDR3 DNA sequence: TGCAGTGCTAGAGTGGCAGGGGACCTCTACGAGCAGTACTTC. Residues: CSARVAGDLYEQYF. The chain uses TRBV20-1 and TRBJ2-7, with TRBD1 as a possible D gene (6 bases). The V gene lost 1 base and the J gene lost 3 bases, with 13 bases spanning the gap. The germline CDR1 and CDR2 sequences are DFQATT and SNEGSKA (reference sequence). This CDR3 has 14 amino acids.

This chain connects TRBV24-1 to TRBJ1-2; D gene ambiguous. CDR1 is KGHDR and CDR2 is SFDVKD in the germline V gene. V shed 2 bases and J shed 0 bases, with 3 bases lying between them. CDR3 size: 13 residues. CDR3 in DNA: TGTGCCACCAGTGATTCGGCTAACTATGGCTACACCTTC. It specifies CATSDSANYGYTF.

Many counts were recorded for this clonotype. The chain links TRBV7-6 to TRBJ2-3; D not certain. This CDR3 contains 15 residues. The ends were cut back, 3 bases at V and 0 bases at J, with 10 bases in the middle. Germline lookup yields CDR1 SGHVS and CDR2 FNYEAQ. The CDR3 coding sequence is TGTGCCAGCAGCTTTACTCAGGCTAGCACAGATACGCAGTATTTT. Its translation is CASSFTQASTDTQYF. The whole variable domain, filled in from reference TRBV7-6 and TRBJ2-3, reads GAGVSQSPRYKVTKRGQDVALRCDPISGHVSLYWYRQALGQGPEFLTYFNYEAQQDKSGLPNDRFSAERPEGSISTLTIQRTEQRDSAMYRCASSFTQASTDTQYFGPGTRLTVL.